This T cell receptor beta chain was recovered during a study of shared clonotypes between healthy human individuals. The method was immunoSEQ multiplex PCR; TCRdb's version includes in-frame clones alone and lacks a portion of them. Among 1.5 million to 2.5 million clones, roughly 95% were seen once, and the ten largest hold 1.2%. Naive CD8 cells, CD45RO-negative and positively selected for CCR7, excluded terminally differentiated effector memory CD45RA+ cells. The trim removed 2 bases at V and 4 bases at J, leaving 5 bases unmatched. The CDR3 sequence is 17 residues long. Germline assignment: CDR1 MNHNS and CDR2 SASEGT.

The sample taken for sequencing was naive CD8+ T cells sorted from blood. V usage is TRBV6-1 and J usage is TRBJ2-2, with 12 positions matching TRBD2. The clonotype originates from a young man in good health. The CDR3 DNA reads as TGTGCCAGCAGTGAACTAGCGGGGGGGCCGAGCACCGGGGAGCTGTTTTTT. It yields the protein CASSELAGGPSTGELFF.